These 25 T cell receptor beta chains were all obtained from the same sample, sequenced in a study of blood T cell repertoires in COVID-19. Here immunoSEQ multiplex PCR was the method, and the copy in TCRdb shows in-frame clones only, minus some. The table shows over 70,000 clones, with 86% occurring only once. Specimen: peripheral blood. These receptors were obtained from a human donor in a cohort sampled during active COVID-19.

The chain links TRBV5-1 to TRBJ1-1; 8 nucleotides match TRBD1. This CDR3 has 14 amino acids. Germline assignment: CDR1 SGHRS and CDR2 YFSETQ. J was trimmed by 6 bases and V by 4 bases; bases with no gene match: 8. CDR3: CASSDSGGAAEAFF. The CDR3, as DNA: TGCGCCAGCAGCGATTCAGGGGGCGCGGCTGAAGCTTTCTTT.

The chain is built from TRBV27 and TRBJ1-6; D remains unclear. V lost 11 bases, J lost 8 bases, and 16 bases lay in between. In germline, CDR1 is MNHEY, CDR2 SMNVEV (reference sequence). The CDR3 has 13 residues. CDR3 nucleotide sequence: TGTGCCGCATCTCAGGATTTATATTCACCCCTCCACTTT. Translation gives CAASQDLYSPLHF.

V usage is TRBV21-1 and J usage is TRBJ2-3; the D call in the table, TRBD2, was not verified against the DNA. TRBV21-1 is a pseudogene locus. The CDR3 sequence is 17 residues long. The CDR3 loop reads CASSNLCGGGAEDTQYF. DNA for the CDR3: TGTGCCAGCAGCAACTTATGCGGGGGGGGCGCCGAAGATACGCAGTATTTT.

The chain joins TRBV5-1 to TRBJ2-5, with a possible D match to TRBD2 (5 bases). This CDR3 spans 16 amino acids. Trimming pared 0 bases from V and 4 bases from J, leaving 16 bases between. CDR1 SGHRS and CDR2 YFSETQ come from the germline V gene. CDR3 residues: CASSLGPGPRGETQYF. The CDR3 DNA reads TGCGCCAGCAGCTTGGGGCCTGGGCCACGGGGAGAGACCCAGTACTTC.

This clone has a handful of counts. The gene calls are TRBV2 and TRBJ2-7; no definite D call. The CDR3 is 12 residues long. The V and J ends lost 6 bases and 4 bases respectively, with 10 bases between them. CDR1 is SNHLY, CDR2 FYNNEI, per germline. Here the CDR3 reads CASSLQTYEQYF. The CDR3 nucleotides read TGTGCCAGCAGCCTTCAGACATACGAGCAGTACTTC.

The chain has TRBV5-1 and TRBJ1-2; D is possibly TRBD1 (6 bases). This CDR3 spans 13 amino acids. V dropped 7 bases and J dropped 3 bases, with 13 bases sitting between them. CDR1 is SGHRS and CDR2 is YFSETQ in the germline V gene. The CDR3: CASSVQGDYGYTF. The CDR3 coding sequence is TGCGCCAGCTCCGTACAGGGAGACTATGGCTACACCTTC.

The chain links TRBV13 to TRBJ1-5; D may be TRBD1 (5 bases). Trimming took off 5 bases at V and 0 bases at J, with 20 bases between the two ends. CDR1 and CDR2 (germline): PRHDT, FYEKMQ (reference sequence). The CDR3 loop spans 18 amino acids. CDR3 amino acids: CASSTRLGQGYSNQPQHF. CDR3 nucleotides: TGTGCCAGCAGCACAAGGCTTGGCCAGGGCTATAGCAATCAGCCCCAGCATTTT.

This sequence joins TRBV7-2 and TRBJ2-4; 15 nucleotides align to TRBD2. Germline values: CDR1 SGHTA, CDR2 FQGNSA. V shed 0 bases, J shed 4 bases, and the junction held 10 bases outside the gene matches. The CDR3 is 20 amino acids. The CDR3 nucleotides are TGTGCCAGCAGCTTAGCGGAAAGGGGACTAGCGGGGGGACTTAAAAACATTCAGTACTTC. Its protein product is CASSLAERGLAGGLKNIQYF.

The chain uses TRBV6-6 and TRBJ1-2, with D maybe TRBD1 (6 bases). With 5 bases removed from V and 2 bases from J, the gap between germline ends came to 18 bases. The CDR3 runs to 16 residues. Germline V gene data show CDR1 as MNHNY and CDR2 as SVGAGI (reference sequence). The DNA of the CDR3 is TGTGCCAGCAGTCTCGACCCCGGGACAAGCAACTATGGCTACACCTTC. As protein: CASSLDPGTSNYGYTF.

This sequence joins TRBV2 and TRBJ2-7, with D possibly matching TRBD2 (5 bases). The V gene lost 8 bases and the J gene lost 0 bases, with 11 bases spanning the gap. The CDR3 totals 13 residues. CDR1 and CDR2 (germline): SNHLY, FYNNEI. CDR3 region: CASERDYSYEQYF. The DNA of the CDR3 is TGTGCCAGCGAGAGGGATTACTCCTACGAGCAGTACTTC. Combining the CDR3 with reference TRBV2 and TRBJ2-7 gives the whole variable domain EPEVTQTPSHQVTQMGQEVILRCVPISNHLYFYWYRQILGQKVEFLVSFYNNEISEKSEIFDDQFSVERPDGSNFTLKIRSTKLEDSAMYFCASERDYSYEQYFGPGTRLTVT.

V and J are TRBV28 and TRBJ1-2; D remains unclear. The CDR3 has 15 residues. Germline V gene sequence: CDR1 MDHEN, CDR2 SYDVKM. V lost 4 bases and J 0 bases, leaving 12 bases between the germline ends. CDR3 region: CASSSGYSPNYGYTF. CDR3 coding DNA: TGTGCCAGCAGTTCCGGTTACAGCCCTAACTATGGCTACACCTTC.

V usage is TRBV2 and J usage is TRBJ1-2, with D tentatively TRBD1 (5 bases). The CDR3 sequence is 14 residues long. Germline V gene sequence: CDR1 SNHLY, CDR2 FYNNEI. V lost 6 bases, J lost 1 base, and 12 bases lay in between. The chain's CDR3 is CASRGRGLNYGYTF. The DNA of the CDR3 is TGTGCCAGCAGGGGACGGGGACTTAACTATGGCTACACCTTC.

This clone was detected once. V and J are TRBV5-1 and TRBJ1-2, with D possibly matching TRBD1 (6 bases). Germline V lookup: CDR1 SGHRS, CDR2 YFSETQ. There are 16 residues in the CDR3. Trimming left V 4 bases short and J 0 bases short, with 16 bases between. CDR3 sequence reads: CASSHGQSLTNYGYTF. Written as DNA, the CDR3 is TGCGCCAGCAGCCATGGACAGTCGCTTACTAACTATGGCTACACCTTC.

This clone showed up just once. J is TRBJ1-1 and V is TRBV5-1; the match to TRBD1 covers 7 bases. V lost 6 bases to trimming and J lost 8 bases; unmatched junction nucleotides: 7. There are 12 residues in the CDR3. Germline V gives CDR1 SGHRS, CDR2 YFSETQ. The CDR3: CASNQDRSEAFF. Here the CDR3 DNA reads TGCGCCAGCAATCAGGACAGGTCAGAAGCTTTCTTT. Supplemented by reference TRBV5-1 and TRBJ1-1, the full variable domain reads KAGVTQTPRYLIKTRGQQVTLSCSPISGHRSVSWYQQTPGQGLQFLFEYFSETQRNKGNFPGRFSGRQFSNSRSEMNVSTLELGDSALYLCASNQDRSEAFFGQGTRLTVV.

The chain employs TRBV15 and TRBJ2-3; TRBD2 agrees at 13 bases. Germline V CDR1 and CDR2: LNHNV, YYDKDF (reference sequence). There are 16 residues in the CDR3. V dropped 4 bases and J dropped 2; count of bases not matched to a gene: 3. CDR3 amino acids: CATSMGLAGLTDTQYF. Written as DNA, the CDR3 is TGTGCCACCAGCATGGGACTAGCGGGACTCACAGATACGCAGTATTTT.

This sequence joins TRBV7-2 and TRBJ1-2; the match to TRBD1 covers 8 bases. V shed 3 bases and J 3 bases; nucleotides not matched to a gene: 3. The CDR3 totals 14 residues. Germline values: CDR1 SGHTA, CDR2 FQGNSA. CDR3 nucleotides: TGTGCCAGCAGCTTGGACAGGGACGACTATGGCTACACCTTC. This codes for CASSLDRDDYGYTF.

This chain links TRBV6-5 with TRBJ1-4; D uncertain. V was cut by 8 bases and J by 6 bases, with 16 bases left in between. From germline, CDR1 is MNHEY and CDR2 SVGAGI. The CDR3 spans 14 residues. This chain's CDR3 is CASCFDGKYEKLFF. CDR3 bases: TGTGCCAGCTGTTTCGACGGGAAGTATGAAAAACTGTTTTTT.

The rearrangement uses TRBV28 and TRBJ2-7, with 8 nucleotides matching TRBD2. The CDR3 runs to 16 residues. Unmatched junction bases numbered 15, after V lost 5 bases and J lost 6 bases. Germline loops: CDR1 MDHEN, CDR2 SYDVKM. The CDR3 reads CASSAPSGSGVGEQYF. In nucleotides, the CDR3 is TGTGCCAGCAGTGCACCCAGCGGGAGTGGGGTAGGCGAGCAGTACTTC. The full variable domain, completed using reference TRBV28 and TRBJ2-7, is DVKVTQSSRYLVKRTGEKVFLECVQDMDHENMFWYRQDPGLGLRLIYFSYDVKMKEKGDIPEGYSVSREKKERFSLILESASTNQTSMYLCASSAPSGSGVGEQYFGPGTRLTVT.

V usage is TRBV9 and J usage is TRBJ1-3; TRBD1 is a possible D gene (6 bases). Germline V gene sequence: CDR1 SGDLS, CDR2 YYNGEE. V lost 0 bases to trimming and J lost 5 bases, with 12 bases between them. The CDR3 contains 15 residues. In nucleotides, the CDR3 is TGTGCCAGCAGCGTAGTTTCAGGGGATCGAAACACCATATATTTT. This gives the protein CASSVVSGDRNTIYF.

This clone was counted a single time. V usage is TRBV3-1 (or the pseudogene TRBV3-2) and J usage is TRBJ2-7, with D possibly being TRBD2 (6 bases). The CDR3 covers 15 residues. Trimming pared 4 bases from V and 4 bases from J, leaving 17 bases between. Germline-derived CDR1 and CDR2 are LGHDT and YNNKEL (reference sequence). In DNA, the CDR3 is TGTGCCAGCAGCCCTCGGACTATCCAAGGGTACGAGCAGTACTTC. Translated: CASSPRTIQGYEQYF.

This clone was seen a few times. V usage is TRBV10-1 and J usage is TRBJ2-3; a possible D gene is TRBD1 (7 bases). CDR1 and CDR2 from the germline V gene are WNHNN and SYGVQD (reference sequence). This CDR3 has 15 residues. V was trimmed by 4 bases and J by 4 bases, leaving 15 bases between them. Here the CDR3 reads CASSARQGGSDTQYF. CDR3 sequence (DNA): TGCGCCAGCAGTGCTCGGCAGGGGGGCTCAGATACGCAGTATTTT.

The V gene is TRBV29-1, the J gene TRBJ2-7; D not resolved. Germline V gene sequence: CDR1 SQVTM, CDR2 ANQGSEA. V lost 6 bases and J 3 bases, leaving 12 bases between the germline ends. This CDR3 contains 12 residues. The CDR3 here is CSVKESIYEQYF. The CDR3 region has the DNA TGCAGCGTAAAGGAGTCGATCTACGAGCAGTACTTC.

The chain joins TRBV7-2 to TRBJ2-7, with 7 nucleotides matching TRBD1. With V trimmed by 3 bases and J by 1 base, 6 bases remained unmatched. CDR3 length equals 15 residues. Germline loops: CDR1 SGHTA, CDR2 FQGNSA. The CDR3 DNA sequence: TGTGCCAGCAGCTTCCGGGACAGCGTATCCTACGAGCAGTACTTC. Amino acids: CASSFRDSVSYEQYF. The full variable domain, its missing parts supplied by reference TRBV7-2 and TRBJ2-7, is GAGVSQSPSNKVTEKGKDVELRCDPISGHTALYWYRQSLGQGLEFLIYFQGNSAPDKSGLPSDRFSAERTGGSVSTLTIQRTQQEDSAVYLCASSFRDSVSYEQYFGPGTRLTVT.

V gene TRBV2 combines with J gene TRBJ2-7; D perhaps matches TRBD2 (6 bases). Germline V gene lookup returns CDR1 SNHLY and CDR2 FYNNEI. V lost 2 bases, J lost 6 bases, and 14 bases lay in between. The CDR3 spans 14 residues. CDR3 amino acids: CASSEMEGGGEQYF. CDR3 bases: TGTGCCAGCAGTGAAATGGAGGGCGGTGGCGAGCAGTACTTC.

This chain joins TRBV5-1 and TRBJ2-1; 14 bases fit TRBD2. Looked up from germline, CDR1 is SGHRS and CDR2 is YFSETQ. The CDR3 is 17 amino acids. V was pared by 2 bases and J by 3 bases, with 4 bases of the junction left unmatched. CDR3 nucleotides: TGCGCCAGCAGCTTCGGGACTAGCGGGAGCTTCTACAATGAGCAGTTCTTC. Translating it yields CASSFGTSGSFYNEQFF.